These T cell receptor beta chains were read from a single sample in a study of OX40 agonist ivuxolimab in advanced cancers. Produced via immunoSEQ multiplex PCR; TCRdb's table is partial and in-frame only. The data hold around 70,000 clones, with 82% observed a single time. The specimen was CD4+ or CD8+ T cells sorted from blood, collected in a trial of the OX40 agonist ivuxolimab. These receptors were collected from an adult with an advanced solid tumor such as melanoma, head and neck, liver or kidney cancer. Each CDR3 is given with its conserved first and last residue. A D gene is named only where the DNA matches it firmly.

d_call: TRBD2
v_call: TRBV6-1
j_call: TRBJ2-3
cdr3_aa: CASSAEAGVGTDTQYF

d_call: -
v_call: TRBV5-1
j_call: TRBJ2-5
cdr3_aa: CASSLGPIGLQETQYF

d_call: TRBD1
v_call: TRBV19
j_call: TRBJ2-6
cdr3_aa: CASSGQGGLSGANVLTF

d_call: -
v_call: TRBV7-9
j_call: TRBJ2-5
cdr3_aa: CASSSQLHTAETQYF

d_call: TRBD1
v_call: TRBV11-2
j_call: TRBJ2-7
cdr3_aa: CASSSSINRGQYEQYF

d_call: -
v_call: TRBV28
j_call: TRBJ1-5
cdr3_aa: CASLQRGAGNQPQHF

d_call: TRBD1
v_call: TRBV5-1
j_call: TRBJ2-1
cdr3_aa: CASSLIGTGGNEQFF

d_call: -
v_call: TRBV7-9
j_call: TRBJ2-2
cdr3_aa: CASSSGGGATGELFF

d_call: TRBD2
v_call: TRBV9
j_call: TRBJ2-2
cdr3_aa: CASSLSGGNTGELFF

d_call: -
v_call: TRBV28
j_call: TRBJ1-5
cdr3_aa: CASIDGRFNQPQHF

d_call: -
v_call: TRBV7-8
j_call: TRBJ1-6
cdr3_aa: CASRSDGAVSYNSPLHF

d_call: -
v_call: TRBV11-3
j_call: TRBJ2-3
cdr3_aa: CASSSVIGGAQYF

d_call: -
v_call: TRBV11-1
j_call: TRBJ2-5
cdr3_aa: CASSQEGRFQETQYF

d_call: -
v_call: TRBV9
j_call: TRBJ2-5
cdr3_aa: CASSVELGADQETQYF

d_call: TRBD1
v_call: TRBV5-4
j_call: TRBJ2-6
cdr3_aa: CASSLGRGLSNVLTF

d_call: TRBD2
v_call: TRBV6-5
j_call: TRBJ2-1
cdr3_aa: CASSRTSGYNEQFF

d_call: TRBD1
v_call: TRBV2
j_call: TRBJ1-2
cdr3_aa: CASSELRGQGAGGYTF

d_call: -
v_call: TRBV7-2
j_call: TRBJ1-2
cdr3_aa: CASSPQTGDYGYTF